This TCR beta chain was obtained from a study of T-cell memory formation after mild COVID-19. Looking at the study overall: Across donors, TCR clusters were largely donor specific. Whole-study results and caveats: In pre-infection memory, a portion of responding clones appeared, which suggested that cross-reactive memory joined.

There are many counts of this clonotype. Its target is not known. The CDR3 is 14 amino acids. Trimming pared 2 bases from V and 2 bases from J, leaving 9 bases between. Germline CDR1 reads SGHTA; CDR2 reads FQGNSA. TCRdb reprocessed the 5' RACE reads via MiXCR and lists one record per CDR3 protein. The sample has 200,000 to 250,000 distinct CDR3 sequences, around 9.1% seen once; the top ten hold around 3.4%. V usage is TRBV7-2 and J usage is TRBJ1-2, with D hard to call. Sequenced material: PBMCs or a T cell subset sorted from them (not recorded which). The source is a man aged 18 to 29 who had mild COVID-19 (a few samples of this study predate the infection). Cell type and time point are not known. The CDR3: CASSLSGLNYGYTF. CDR3 in DNA: TGTGCCAGCAGCTTATCCGGGCTCAACTATGGCTACACCTTC.